These T cell receptor beta chains were read from a single sample in a study of blood T cell repertoires in COVID-19. Clones were sequenced by immunoSEQ multiplex PCR, and TCRdb holds only the in-frame ones, with some missing. The sample holds about 220,000 clones, 82% seen once. Sequences were obtained from peripheral blood. The receptors were sampled from a woman older than 75 with acute or convalescent COVID-19. Both conserved end residues are part of each CDR3. A D gene is named only where the DNA matches it firmly. The size of a clone is reported for some rows only, either as once, few or many, or as a class for expanded clones.

-	TRBV9	TRBJ1-2	TRBD1	TGTGCCAGCAGCGTCGGACAGGGGATACAGGGCTACACCTTC	CASSVGQGIQGYTF
-	TRBV9	TRBJ1-1	-	TGTGCCAGCAGCCACCCGCGGGAGGCCGGGGCTTTCTTT	CASSHPREAGAFF
-	TRBV19	TRBJ1-6	TRBD1	TGTGCCAGTAGTACCTCCTTGGGGACAGGGACAAATTCACCCCTCCACTTT	CASSTSLGTGTNSPLHF
-	TRBV2	TRBJ1-5	TRBD1	TGTGCCAGCAGTGTAGGTCAGGGGGCCCGTCAGCCCCAGCATTTT	CASSVGQGARQPQHF
-	TRBV7-2	TRBJ2-7	TRBD1	TGTGCCAGCAGCTTAGGTGGGACAGGGGGGTACGAGCAGTACTTC	CASSLGGTGGYEQYF
-	TRBV15	TRBJ2-1	TRBD1	TGTGCCACCAGCAGAGATAAGGGGACAGGGGGGTTCTACAATGAGCAGTTCTTC	CATSRDKGTGGFYNEQFF
few	TRBV12-3/TRBV12-4	TRBJ1-2	-	TGTGCCAGCAGTTCTCCGGTCTCTGGCTACACCTTC	CASSSPVSGYTF
-	TRBV3-1/TRBV3-2	TRBJ1-2	TRBD1	TGTGCCAGCACTCAATCTAGGACAGGTATCTATGGCTACACCTTC	CASTQSRTGIYGYTF
-	TRBV10-2	TRBJ1-2	-	TGCGCCAGCAAGGTACGGGATGATGGCTACACCTTC	CASKVRDDGYTF
-	TRBV6-5	TRBJ2-1	TRBD1	TGTGCCAGCAGTAACGGACAGGGCCTCAATGAGCAGTTCTTC	CASSNGQGLNEQFF
-	TRBV7-2	TRBJ2-2	TRBD1	TGTGCCAGCAGCTGGACAGGGGGCCGGGGCACCGGGGAGCTGTTTTTT	CASSWTGGRGTGELFF
-	TRBV6-1	TRBJ1-4	TRBD1	TGTGCCAGCAGTGAAGGGACAGGGGGAAGGTGGGAAAAACTGTTTTTT	CASSEGTGGRWEKLFF
-	TRBV7-2	TRBJ2-5	-	TGTGCCAGCAGCTTACAGGGTACCCAAGAGACCCAGTACTTC	CASSLQGTQETQYF
-	TRBV6-8	TRBJ1-6	TRBD1	TGTGCCAGCACCAAAGGGACAGGGCCAGACAGGGATGGGCGGTCACCCCTCCACTTT	CASTKGTGPDRDGRSPLHF
-	TRBV15	TRBJ1-1	-	TGTGCCACCAGCAGAGATTCGGTGCGGGCTTTCTTT	CATSRDSVRAFF
-	TRBV6-5	TRBJ1-1	TRBD1	TGTGCCAGCAGCTACAGGGGGAACACTGAAGCTTTCTTT	CASSYRGNTEAFF
-	TRBV5-1	TRBJ2-7	TRBD2	TGCGCCAGCAGCTTGGAACTAGCGGGGCGATCGACCTACGAGCAGTACTTC	CASSLELAGRSTYEQYF
-	TRBV19	TRBJ1-3	TRBD1	TGTGCCAGTACCGGACAGGGAACCACTGGAAACACCATATATTTT	CASTGQGTTGNTIYF
once	TRBV6-1	TRBJ1-5	TRBD1	TGTGCCAGCAGTGGCCCGGGACAGACAAATTTTTATAGCAATCAGCCCCAGCATTTT	CASSGPGQTNFYSNQPQHF
few	TRBV4-3	TRBJ2-1	TRBD1	TGCGCCAGCAGCCACCTAGACAGGGCCTATGAGCAGTTCTTC	CASSHLDRAYEQFF
-	TRBV3-1/TRBV3-2	TRBJ1-1	TRBD1	TGTGCCAGCAGCCATTGGGGACAGCCTCTGAACACTGAAGCTTTCTTT	CASSHWGQPLNTEAFF
-	TRBV4-1	TRBJ2-2	-	TGCGCCAGCACCCCCAGGAGGGGGCAAGGCACCGGGGAGCTGTTTTTT	CASTPRRGQGTGELFF
-	TRBV7-3	TRBJ2-7	TRBD1	TGTGCCAGCAGCCTAGGGACAGGGGGCTACTACGAGCAGTACTTC	CASSLGTGGYYEQYF
-	TRBV19	TRBJ1-2	-	TGTGCCAGTAGTATTGGAACCCTCGGGGAACGGGGCTACACCTTC	CASSIGTLGERGYTF
-	TRBV19	TRBJ2-3	TRBD2	TGTGCCAGTACCGATCTAGCGGGCACAGATACGCAGTATTTT	CASTDLAGTDTQYF
-	TRBV5-4	TRBJ1-5	-	TGTGCCAGCAGCTTGGACGGGTATAGCAATCAGCCCCAGCATTTT	CASSLDGYSNQPQHF
-	TRBV4-1	TRBJ2-3	TRBD2	TGCGCCAGCAGCCAAGATCCAGCTGGCGGGGGGGCCACAGATACGCAGTATTTT	CASSQDPAGGGATDTQYF
-	TRBV19	TRBJ1-1	TRBD1	TGTGCCAGTAGGGGGACAGGGCGAATCGAAGCTTTCTTT	CASRGTGRIEAFF
-	TRBV7-9	TRBJ2-1	-	TGTGCCAGCAGCTTAGGGGCGTACAATGAGCAGTTCTTC	CASSLGAYNEQFF
-	TRBV5-4	TRBJ1-2	-	TGTGCCAGCAGCTCATCGTCAGGACTCTATGGCTACACCTTC	CASSSSSGLYGYTF
-	TRBV12-3/TRBV12-4	TRBJ1-2	-	TGTGCCAGCAGTTACGGGTCCTCTGGAGGCTACACCTTC	CASSYGSSGGYTF
-	TRBV5-4	TRBJ2-3	TRBD1	TGTGCCAGCAGCTTGGGGGGACAGGGGACAGATACGCAGTATTTT	CASSLGGQGTDTQYF
-	TRBV19	TRBJ2-3	-	TGTGCCAGTAGTACTGGCACAGATACGCAGTATTTT	CASSTGTDTQYF
-	TRBV6-1	TRBJ1-4	TRBD1	TGTGCCAGCAGTGAAGTGCGACAGGGGAATGAAAAACTGTTTTTT	CASSEVRQGNEKLFF
-	TRBV11-2	TRBJ2-7	TRBD1	TGTGCCAGCAGCTCGGACAGGTCCGAGCAGTACTTC	CASSSDRSEQYF
-	TRBV6-5	TRBJ1-5	-	TGTGCCACCTGGAGTGGAGGACGATTCGATCAGCCCCAGCATTTT	CATWSGGRFDQPQHF
-	TRBV29-1	TRBJ2-7	TRBD2	TGCAGCGTTGAAGGGAAGCTAGCGGGGAGTACCTACGAGCAGTACTTC	CSVEGKLAGSTYEQYF
-	TRBV5-6	TRBJ1-6	-	TGTGCCAGCAGCTTCACAGTTAATTCACCCCTCCACTTT	CASSFTVNSPLHF
-	TRBV6-1	TRBJ2-5	-	TGTGCCAGCAGTGGAGGGCGTTGGGGGCGGGAAGAGACCCAGTACTTC	CASSGGRWGREETQYF
-	TRBV5-1	TRBJ2-6	TRBD1	TGCGCCAGCAGCCCGGGGGGGACAGGGGCGGCCAACGTCCTGACTTTC	CASSPGGTGAANVLTF
-	TRBV28	TRBJ1-2	TRBD1	TGTGCCAGCAGGCCTCGTGGGACAGGGAATCACTATGGCTACACCTTC	CASRPRGTGNHYGYTF
-	TRBV5-1	TRBJ1-1	-	TGCGCCAGCAGCTTGGTTGGTGCGCAGGGGACTGAAGCTTTCTTT	CASSLVGAQGTEAFF
-	TRBV19	TRBJ1-2	-	TGTGCCAGTAGTCCATCTAAGACAGGCCTTGGGGGCTACACCTTC	CASSPSKTGLGGYTF
-	TRBV6-5	TRBJ1-1	TRBD1	TGTGCCAGTAGGACAGGGTTGAACACTGAAGCTTTCTTT	CASRTGLNTEAFF
-	TRBV4-1	TRBJ1-4	-	TGCGCCAGCAGCCTCCAGGGGACACCGCGGTTTGTAACTAATGAAAAACTGTTTTTT	CASSLQGTPRFVTNEKLFF
-	TRBV6-5	TRBJ2-1	-	TGTGCCAGCAGGAGCTACGGGGTCCTAAATGAGCAGTTCTTC	CASRSYGVLNEQFF
-	TRBV7-2	TRBJ2-7	-	TGTGCCAGCAGCTTAGATTTGAAAGGTCAGCGGTACTTC	CASSLDLKGQRYF
-	TRBV3-1/TRBV3-2	TRBJ1-1	TRBD1	TGTGCCAGCAGCCGATACAGGGGAACTGAAGCTTTCTTT	CASSRYRGTEAFF
-	TRBV18	TRBJ1-3	-	TGTGCCAGCTCACCAAGCTTCTCGAGCTCTGGAAACACCATATATTTT	CASSPSFSSSGNTIYF
once	TRBV19	TRBJ2-7	TRBD1	TGTGCCAGTAGTATAGGGCGACAGGGAATCGACGAGCAGTACTTC	CASSIGRQGIDEQYF
-	TRBV3-1/TRBV3-2	TRBJ2-5	-	TGTGCCAGCAGCCCGCCAGGGGCGGGAGAGACCCAGTACTTC	CASSPPGAGETQYF
-	TRBV28	TRBJ1-5	-	TGTGCCAGCAGGGGGCCAAATCAGCCCCAGCATTTT	CASRGPNQPQHF
-	TRBV11-1	TRBJ2-5	TRBD2	TGTGCCAGCAGCCTCGAACTAGCGGGATCAGAGACCCAGTACTTC	CASSLELAGSETQYF
once	TRBV10-3	TRBJ1-6	-	TGTGCCACCCGGGACTCCCAAAGCTCCTATAATTCACCCCTCCACTTT	CATRDSQSSYNSPLHF
-	TRBV27	TRBJ1-5	TRBD1	TGTGCCAGCAGCCATACAGGGGATCAGCCCCAGCATTTT	CASSHTGDQPQHF
-	TRBV19	TRBJ2-3	TRBD2	TGTGCCAGTAGGACTAGCGGGGGCGCAGATACGCAGTATTTT	CASRTSGGADTQYF
-	TRBV19	TRBJ1-6	TRBD1	TGTGCCAGTAGTATGGGACAGTCCTATAATTCACCCCTCCACTTT	CASSMGQSYNSPLHF
-	TRBV24-1	TRBJ2-1	TRBD1	TGTGCCACCAGTGAGGACAGGGGAGGCCATGAGCAGTTCTTC	CATSEDRGGHEQFF
-	TRBV12-3/TRBV12-4	TRBJ1-2	-	TGTGCCAGCAGTCCCCTCTCAGACTATGGCTACACCTTC	CASSPLSDYGYTF
-	TRBV2	TRBJ2-2	-	TGTGCCAGCAGCCAGACAGGTAGAATCGGGGAGCTGTTTTTT	CASSQTGRIGELFF